The clone carrying this T cell receptor beta chain was seen repeatedly, ten times or more. Its antigen is undetermined. This sample was taken from a study of response to subunit inactivated influenza vaccine. Points from the study as a whole: There was a suggestion from the authors that each seasonal influenza vaccination recruits few new T cells.

J was trimmed by 4 bases and V by 1 base; bases with no gene match: 3. This CDR3 contains 14 residues. Via MiXCR, TCRdb re-called the RT-PCR reads, giving one row per CDR3 protein. The profile shows under 200,000 distinct CDR3 sequences, around 9.9% of them singletons. This sample comprised non-naive T cells sorted from PBMCs, obtained around seven weeks after vaccination. The chain employs TRBV12-3 or TRBV12-4 and TRBJ1-1; 7 bases map to TRBD1. This receptor was taken from a man between 50 and 59 years old who received an inactivated influenza vaccine. CDR3 coding DNA: TGTGCCAGCAGTTTAGGTCAGGGGGGCACTGAAGCTTTCTTT. Protein: CASSLGQGGTEAFF.